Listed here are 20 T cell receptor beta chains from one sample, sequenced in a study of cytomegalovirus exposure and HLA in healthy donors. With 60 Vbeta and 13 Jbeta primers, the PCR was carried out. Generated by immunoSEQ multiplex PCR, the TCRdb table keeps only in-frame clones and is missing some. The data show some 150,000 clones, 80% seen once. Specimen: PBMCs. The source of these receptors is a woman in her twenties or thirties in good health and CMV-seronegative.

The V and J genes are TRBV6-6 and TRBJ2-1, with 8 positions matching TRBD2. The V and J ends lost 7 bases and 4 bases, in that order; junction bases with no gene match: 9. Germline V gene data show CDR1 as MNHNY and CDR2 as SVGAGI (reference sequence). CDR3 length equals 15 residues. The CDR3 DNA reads TGTGCCAGCACCCCGGAAACTAGCGGTTACAATGAGCAGTTCTTC. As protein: CASTPETSGYNEQFF.

CDR3 loop: CASSRDIGETQYF. The CDR3, as DNA: TGCGCCAGCAGCCGGGACATAGGGGAGACCCAGTACTTC. The chain joins TRBV5-1 to TRBJ2-5; TRBD1 is a possible D gene (6 bases). The CDR3 runs to 13 residues. Germline V gives CDR1 SGHRS, CDR2 YFSETQ. V was cut by 4 bases and J by 5 bases, with 12 bases left in between.

Here the CDR3 DNA reads TGTGCCAGCAGCGTAGAGAGGGAATTCGATGAGCAGTTCTTC. Its protein product is CASSVEREFDEQFF. The V gene is TRBV9, the J gene TRBJ2-1, with TRBD2 as a possible D gene (5 bases). The V and J ends lost 0 bases and 8 bases respectively, with 12 bases between them. The CDR3 loop spans 14 amino acids. CDR1 SGDLS and CDR2 YYNGEE come from the germline V gene.

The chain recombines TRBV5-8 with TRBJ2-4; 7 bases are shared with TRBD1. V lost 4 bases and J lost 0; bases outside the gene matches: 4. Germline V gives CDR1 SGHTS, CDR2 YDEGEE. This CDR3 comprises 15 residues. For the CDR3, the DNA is TGTGCCAGCAGCGTCAGGACAGGAGCCAAAAACATTCAGTACTTC. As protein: CASSVRTGAKNIQYF.

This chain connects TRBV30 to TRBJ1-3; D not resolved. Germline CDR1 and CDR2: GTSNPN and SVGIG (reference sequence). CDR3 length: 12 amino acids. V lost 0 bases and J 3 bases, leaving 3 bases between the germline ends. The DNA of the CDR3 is TGTGCCTGGAGTGTTAGTGGAAACACCATATATTTT. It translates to CAWSVSGNTIYF.

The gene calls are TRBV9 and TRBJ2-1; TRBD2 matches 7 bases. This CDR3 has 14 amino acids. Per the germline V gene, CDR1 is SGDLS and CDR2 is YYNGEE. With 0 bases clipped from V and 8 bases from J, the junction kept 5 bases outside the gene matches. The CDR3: CASSVAGGSDEQFF. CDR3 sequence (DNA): TGTGCCAGCAGCGTAGCGGGGGGATCGGATGAGCAGTTCTTC.

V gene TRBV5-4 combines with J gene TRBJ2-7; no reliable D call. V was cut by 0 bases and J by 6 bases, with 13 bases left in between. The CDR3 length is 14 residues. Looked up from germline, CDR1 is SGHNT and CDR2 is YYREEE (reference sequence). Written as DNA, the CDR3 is TGTGCCAGCAGCTTGGGCCGGTCCCTTAGCGAGCAGTACTTC. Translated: CASSLGRSLSEQYF.

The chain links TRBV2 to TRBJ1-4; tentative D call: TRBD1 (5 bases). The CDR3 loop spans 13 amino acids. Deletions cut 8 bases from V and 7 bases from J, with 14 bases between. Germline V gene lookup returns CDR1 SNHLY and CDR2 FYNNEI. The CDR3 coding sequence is TGTGCCAGCGACCAGGGTGTGGGTGAAAAACTGTTTTTT. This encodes CASDQGVGEKLFF.

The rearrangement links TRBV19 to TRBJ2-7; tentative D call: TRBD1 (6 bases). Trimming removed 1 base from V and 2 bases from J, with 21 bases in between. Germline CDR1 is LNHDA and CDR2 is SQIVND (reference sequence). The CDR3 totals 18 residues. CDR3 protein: CASSIAYLRDILTYEQYF. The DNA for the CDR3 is TGTGCCAGTAGTATAGCTTATTTACGGGACATACTTACCTACGAGCAGTACTTC. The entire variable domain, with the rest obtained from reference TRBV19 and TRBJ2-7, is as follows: DGGITQSPKYLFRKEGQNVTLSCEQNLNHDAMYWYRQDPGQGLRLIYYSQIVNDFQKGDIAEGYSVSREKKESFPLTVTSAQKNPTAFYLCASSIAYLRDILTYEQYFGPGTRLTVT.

CDR3 DNA sequence: TGTGCCAGCAGCTTCGCTTTGGGTAGCGTAGAGACCCAGTACTTC. It yields the protein CASSFALGSVETQYF. The chain joins TRBV7-6 to TRBJ2-5; weak D call: TRBD2 (5 bases). This CDR3 has 15 residues. Germline values: CDR1 SGHVS, CDR2 FNYEAQ. The V end lost 3 bases, the J end lost 4 bases, and 15 bases lay between the germline ends.

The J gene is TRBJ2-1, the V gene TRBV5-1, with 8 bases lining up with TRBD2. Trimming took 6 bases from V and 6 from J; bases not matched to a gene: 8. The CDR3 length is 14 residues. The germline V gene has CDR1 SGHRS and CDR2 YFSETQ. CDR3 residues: CASMQIRGGNEQFF. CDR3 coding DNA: TGCGCCAGCATGCAAATCCGGGGGGGCAATGAGCAGTTCTTC.

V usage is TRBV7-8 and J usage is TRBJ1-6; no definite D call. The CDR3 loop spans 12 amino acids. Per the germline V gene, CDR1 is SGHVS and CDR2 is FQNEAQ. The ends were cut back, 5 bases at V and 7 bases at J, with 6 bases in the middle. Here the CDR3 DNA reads TGTGCCAGCAGCCCAACAAATTCACCCCTCCACTTT. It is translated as CASSPTNSPLHF.

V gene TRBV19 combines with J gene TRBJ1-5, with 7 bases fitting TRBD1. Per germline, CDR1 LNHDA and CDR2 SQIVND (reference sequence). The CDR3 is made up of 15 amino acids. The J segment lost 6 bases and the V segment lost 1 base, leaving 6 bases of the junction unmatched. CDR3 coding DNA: TGTGCCAGTAGTATAGGAGGGGGCATCGGTCAGCCCCAGCATTTT. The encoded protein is CASSIGGGIGQPQHF.

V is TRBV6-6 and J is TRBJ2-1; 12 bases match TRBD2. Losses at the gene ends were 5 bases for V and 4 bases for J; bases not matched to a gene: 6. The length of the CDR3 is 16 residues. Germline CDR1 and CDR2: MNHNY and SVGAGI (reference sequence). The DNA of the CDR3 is TGTGCCAGCAGTACCCTAGCGGGAGGGAAGTACAATGAGCAGTTCTTC. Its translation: CASSTLAGGKYNEQFF.

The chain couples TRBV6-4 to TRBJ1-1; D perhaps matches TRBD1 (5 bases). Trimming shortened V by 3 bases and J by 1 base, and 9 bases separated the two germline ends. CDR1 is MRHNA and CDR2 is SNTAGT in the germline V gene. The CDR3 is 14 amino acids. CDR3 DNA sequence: TGTGCCAGCAGTGATTCCGGGGGGAACACTGAAGCTTTCTTT. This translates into CASSDSGGNTEAFF.

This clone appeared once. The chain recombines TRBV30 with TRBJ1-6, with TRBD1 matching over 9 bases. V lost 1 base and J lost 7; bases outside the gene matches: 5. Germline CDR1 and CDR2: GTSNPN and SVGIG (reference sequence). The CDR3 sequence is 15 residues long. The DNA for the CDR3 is TGTGCCTGGAGTGGCTACGGGACAGGGAATTCACCCCTCCACTTT. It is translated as CAWSGYGTGNSPLHF.

Here the CDR3 DNA reads TGCGCCAGCAGCCAAATACAGGGGGCGGCTAATGAAAAACTGTTTTTT. Its translation: CASSQIQGAANEKLFF. The chain couples TRBV5-1 to TRBJ1-4; 9 bases line up with TRBD1. Germline V gene sequence: CDR1 SGHRS, CDR2 YFSETQ. The CDR3 runs 16 residues. Trimming removed 4 bases from V and 3 bases from J; junction bases left unmatched: 7.

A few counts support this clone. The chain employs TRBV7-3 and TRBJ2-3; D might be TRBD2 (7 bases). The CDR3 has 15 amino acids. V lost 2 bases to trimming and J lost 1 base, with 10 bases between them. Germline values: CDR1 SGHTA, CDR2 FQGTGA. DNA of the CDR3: TGTGCCAGCAGCTTAGCGGGGGCCCGCACAGATACGCAGTATTTT. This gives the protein CASSLAGARTDTQYF.

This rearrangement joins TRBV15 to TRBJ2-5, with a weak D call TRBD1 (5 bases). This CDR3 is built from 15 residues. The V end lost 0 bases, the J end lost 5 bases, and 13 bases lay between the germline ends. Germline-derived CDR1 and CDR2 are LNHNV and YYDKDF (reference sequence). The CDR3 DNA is TGTGCCACCAGCAGAGACCTAGGGGTGGAGGAGACCCAGTACTTC. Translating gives CATSRDLGVEETQYF.

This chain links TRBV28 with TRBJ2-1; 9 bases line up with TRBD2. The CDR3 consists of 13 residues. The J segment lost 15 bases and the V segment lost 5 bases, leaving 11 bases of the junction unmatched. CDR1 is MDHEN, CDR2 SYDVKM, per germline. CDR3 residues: CASSIVAGEGSFF. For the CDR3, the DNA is TGTGCCAGCAGTATTGTAGCGGGAGAAGGTTCGTTCTTC.